These T cell receptor beta chains were read from a single sample in a study of shared clonotypes between healthy human individuals. Sequenced by immunoSEQ multiplex PCR; TCRdb stores in-frame clones only, minus some. The data show roughly 1,500,000 clones, approximately 98% seen once. Sequencing was carried out using naive CD4+ T cells sorted from blood. All receptors come from a man between 25 and 39 years old in good health. CDR3s include the opening cysteine and the closing phenylalanine or tryptophan. A D gene is named only where the DNA matches it firmly. Rows give clone size only sometimes, using once, few, many, or a class for an expanded clone.

CDR3 DNA: TGTGCCAGCAGTTTATCGGGCCAATATCAGCCCCAGCATTTT
CDR3 protein: CASSLSGQYQPQHF
J gene: TRBJ1-5
clone size: NA
D gene: NA
V gene: TRBV28

CDR3 DNA: TGCGCCAGCAAAGCTGGGACAGGGGGCTCGGAAAAGCAGTACTTC
CDR3 protein: CASKAGTGGSEKQYF
J gene: TRBJ2-7
clone size: NA
D gene: TRBD1
V gene: TRBV5-1

CDR3 DNA: TGTGCCACGCAAGCCCGAGGGCACGACAATGAGCAGTTCTTC
CDR3 protein: CATQARGHDNEQFF
J gene: TRBJ2-1
clone size: NA
D gene: NA
V gene: TRBV19

CDR3 DNA: TGTGCCAGCAGCTTAGGGTCAGGATATGGCTACACCTTC
CDR3 protein: CASSLGSGYGYTF
J gene: TRBJ1-2
clone size: NA
D gene: NA
V gene: TRBV7-3

CDR3 DNA: TGTGCCAGCGAGAGGCAGGGGGGCGGACAACTCTTTACCGGGGAGCTGTTTTTT
CDR3 protein: CASERQGGGQLFTGELFF
J gene: TRBJ2-2
clone size: NA
D gene: NA
V gene: TRBV9

CDR3 DNA: TGTGCCAGCAGTGCGGGACTAGCGGGAGGGAAGAACGAGCAGTACTTC
CDR3 protein: CASSAGLAGGKNEQYF
J gene: TRBJ2-7
clone size: NA
D gene: TRBD2
V gene: TRBV6-1

CDR3 DNA: TGTGCCAGCTCACTGTTACTAGCGGATGGCTACACCTTC
CDR3 protein: CASSLLLADGYTF
J gene: TRBJ1-2
clone size: NA
D gene: NA
V gene: TRBV18

CDR3 DNA: TGTGCCAGCAGTGAAATAGGGGGACGAAGTAGGGGCTACACCTTC
CDR3 protein: CASSEIGGRSRGYTF
J gene: TRBJ1-2
clone size: NA
D gene: NA
V gene: TRBV6-1

CDR3 DNA: TGCGCCAGCAGCTTCTCCCCGTCCTACAATGAGCAGTTCTTC
CDR3 protein: CASSFSPSYNEQFF
J gene: TRBJ2-1
clone size: once
D gene: NA
V gene: TRBV5-1

CDR3 DNA: TGTGCCAGCAGTTTATCGGCAGCATTTGGGAAGCAGTACTTC
CDR3 protein: CASSLSAAFGKQYF
J gene: TRBJ2-7
clone size: NA
D gene: NA
V gene: TRBV28

CDR3 DNA: TGTGCCAGCAGTGAGTTTTCCGGCGGGAGCTCCTACAATGAGCAGTTCTTC
CDR3 protein: CASSEFSGGSSYNEQFF
J gene: TRBJ2-1
clone size: NA
D gene: TRBD2
V gene: TRBV6-1

CDR3 DNA: TGTGCCAGCAGCAGCGGGCCTGGGGCCAACGTCCTGACTTTC
CDR3 protein: CASSSGPGANVLTF
J gene: TRBJ2-6
clone size: NA
D gene: NA
V gene: TRBV7-2

CDR3 DNA: TGTGCCAGCAGATTGGGACAGACCAACTATGGCTACACCTTC
CDR3 protein: CASRLGQTNYGYTF
J gene: TRBJ1-2
clone size: NA
D gene: TRBD1
V gene: TRBV28

CDR3 DNA: TGTGCCAGCAGTGATAGGGGCAGATACTATGGCTACACCTTC
CDR3 protein: CASSDRGRYYGYTF
J gene: TRBJ1-2
clone size: NA
D gene: NA
V gene: TRBV2

CDR3 DNA: TGTGCCAGCAGCTTGCTAGGCACAGATACGCAGTATTTT
CDR3 protein: CASSLLGTDTQYF
J gene: TRBJ2-3
clone size: NA
D gene: NA
V gene: TRBV5-6

CDR3 DNA: TGCAGCGCCAGGACCAATCAGCCCCAGCATTTT
CDR3 protein: CSARTNQPQHF
J gene: TRBJ1-5
clone size: NA
D gene: NA
V gene: TRBV29-1

CDR3 DNA: TGTGCCAGCAGCCGGACTAGCGGGAGGGAAGAGACCCAGTACTTC
CDR3 protein: CASSRTSGREETQYF
J gene: TRBJ2-5
clone size: NA
D gene: TRBD2
V gene: TRBV5-4

CDR3 DNA: TGTGCCAGTAGTGAAATAGCGGGAACCACCGGGGAGCTGTTTTTT
CDR3 protein: CASSEIAGTTGELFF
J gene: TRBJ2-2
clone size: NA
D gene: TRBD2
V gene: TRBV19

CDR3 DNA: TGTGCCAGCAGTGTAATAGGAAGAGCTTTCTTT
CDR3 protein: CASSVIGRAFF
J gene: TRBJ1-1
clone size: NA
D gene: NA
V gene: TRBV25-1

CDR3 DNA: TGTGCCAGCATGACGGCAATTTCGACGCCGGCGACCCAGTACTTC
CDR3 protein: CASMTAISTPATQYF
J gene: TRBJ2-5
clone size: NA
D gene: NA
V gene: TRBV27

CDR3 DNA: TGTGCCAGCAGCCAAGGGGCGGCCTCGAGGGAGACCCAGTACTTC
CDR3 protein: CASSQGAASRETQYF
J gene: TRBJ2-5
clone size: NA
D gene: NA
V gene: TRBV14

CDR3 DNA: TGTGCCAGCAGTGAAACCCGAGGGGAGACCCAGTACTTC
CDR3 protein: CASSETRGETQYF
J gene: TRBJ2-5
clone size: once
D gene: NA
V gene: TRBV6-1

CDR3 DNA: TGTGCCAGTAGTATAGCAGGGCCCAATGAAAAACTGTTTTTT
CDR3 protein: CASSIAGPNEKLFF
J gene: TRBJ1-4
clone size: NA
D gene: NA
V gene: TRBV19

CDR3 DNA: TGTGCCAGCACCCAGACAGGGGGTTCTAACGAGCAGTACTTC
CDR3 protein: CASTQTGGSNEQYF
J gene: TRBJ2-7
clone size: NA
D gene: TRBD1
V gene: TRBV5-6

CDR3 DNA: TGTGCCAGCAGCTTAGCGCTTAGCGGGAGAGACACCTACGAGCAGTACTTC
CDR3 protein: CASSLALSGRDTYEQYF
J gene: TRBJ2-7
clone size: NA
D gene: TRBD2
V gene: TRBV7-9

CDR3 DNA: TGCGCCAGCAGCCAACTCGCAGGCTATGGCTACACCTTC
CDR3 protein: CASSQLAGYGYTF
J gene: TRBJ1-2
clone size: NA
D gene: NA
V gene: TRBV4-3

CDR3 DNA: TGTGCCAGCAGGGGAGACTCACCTAGCGACAAGCAGTTCTTC
CDR3 protein: CASRGDSPSDKQFF
J gene: TRBJ2-1
clone size: NA
D gene: NA
V gene: TRBV2

CDR3 DNA: TGTGCCAGCAGCTCCCTAGGGGGGCGGATGAACACTGAAGCTTTCTTT
CDR3 protein: CASSSLGGRMNTEAFF
J gene: TRBJ1-1
clone size: NA
D gene: NA
V gene: TRBV7-2

CDR3 DNA: TGTGCCAGCAGCAGCCCGGGACGGAGGGAGACCCAGTACTTC
CDR3 protein: CASSSPGRRETQYF
J gene: TRBJ2-5
clone size: NA
D gene: NA
V gene: TRBV5-4

CDR3 DNA: TGTGCCAGCAGCTTCGCAGGCCTTAACTATGGCTACACCTTC
CDR3 protein: CASSFAGLNYGYTF
J gene: TRBJ1-2
clone size: once
D gene: NA
V gene: TRBV7-2

CDR3 DNA: TGTGCCAGCTCACTTTCAGGAAATGAGCAGTTCTTC
CDR3 protein: CASSLSGNEQFF
J gene: TRBJ2-1
clone size: NA
D gene: NA
V gene: TRBV18

CDR3 DNA: TGCGCCAGCAGCCCGGACAGTCGGTATCAGCCCCAGCATTTT
CDR3 protein: CASSPDSRYQPQHF
J gene: TRBJ1-5
clone size: NA
D gene: NA
V gene: TRBV5-1

CDR3 DNA: TGTGCCAGCAGCGAAGACCCCTTCCGGGACAGGGAGCAGTACTTC
CDR3 protein: CASSEDPFRDREQYF
J gene: TRBJ2-7
clone size: NA
D gene: TRBD1
V gene: TRBV7-9

CDR3 DNA: TGCGCCAGCAGCTTGGTTCCTAATAACAGGAACACTGAAGCTTTCTTT
CDR3 protein: CASSLVPNNRNTEAFF
J gene: TRBJ1-1
clone size: NA
D gene: NA
V gene: TRBV5-1

CDR3 DNA: TGCAGCGTTGAATACCGGAAAGATAGCACAGATACGCAGTATTTT
CDR3 protein: CSVEYRKDSTDTQYF
J gene: TRBJ2-3
clone size: NA
D gene: NA
V gene: TRBV29-1

CDR3 DNA: TGCAGCGTAAAAAAACCGAGGACAGGGGCGGCCTACGAGCAGTACTTC
CDR3 protein: CSVKKPRTGAAYEQYF
J gene: TRBJ2-7
clone size: NA
D gene: TRBD1
V gene: TRBV29-1

CDR3 DNA: TGTGCCAGCAAACCGGAGCCACTTCGCTACGAGCAGTACTTC
CDR3 protein: CASKPEPLRYEQYF
J gene: TRBJ2-7
clone size: NA
D gene: NA
V gene: TRBV28

CDR3 DNA: TGTGCCAGCAGCGTGACAGCTTCCTACAATGAGCAGTTCTTC
CDR3 protein: CASSVTASYNEQFF
J gene: TRBJ2-1
clone size: NA
D gene: NA
V gene: TRBV9

CDR3 DNA: TGTGCCAGCAGTTCTACAGGGTCTGCCGGAAACACCATATATTTT
CDR3 protein: CASSSTGSAGNTIYF
J gene: TRBJ1-3
clone size: NA
D gene: NA
V gene: TRBV7-9

CDR3 DNA: TGTGCCAGCAGCTTTGGACTAGTCAATGAGCAGTTCTTC
CDR3 protein: CASSFGLVNEQFF
J gene: TRBJ2-1
clone size: NA
D gene: TRBD2
V gene: TRBV7-2

CDR3 DNA: TGTGCCACCAGCAGTGAGCGGGGACGATGGCAGTACTTC
CDR3 protein: CATSSERGRWQYF
J gene: TRBJ2-7
clone size: NA
D gene: TRBD2
V gene: TRBV15

CDR3 DNA: TGTGCCACCAATACCGGGACTAGCGGGAAGACCCTTTCTCAGTATTTT
CDR3 protein: CATNTGTSGKTLSQYF
J gene: TRBJ2-3
clone size: NA
D gene: TRBD2
V gene: TRBV15